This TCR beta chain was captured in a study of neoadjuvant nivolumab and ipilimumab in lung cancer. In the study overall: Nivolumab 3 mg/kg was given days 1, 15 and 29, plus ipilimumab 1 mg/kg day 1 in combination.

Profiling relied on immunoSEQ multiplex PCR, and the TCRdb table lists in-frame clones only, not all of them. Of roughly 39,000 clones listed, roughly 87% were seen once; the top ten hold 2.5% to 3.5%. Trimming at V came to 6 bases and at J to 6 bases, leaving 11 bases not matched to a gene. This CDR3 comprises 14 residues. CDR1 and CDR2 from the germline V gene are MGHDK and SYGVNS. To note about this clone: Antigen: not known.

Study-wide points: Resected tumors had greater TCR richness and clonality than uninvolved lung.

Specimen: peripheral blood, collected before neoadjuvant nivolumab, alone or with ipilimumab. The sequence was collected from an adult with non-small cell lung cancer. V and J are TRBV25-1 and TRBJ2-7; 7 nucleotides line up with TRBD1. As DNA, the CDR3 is TGTGCCAGCAGGAGGGGGCAGGGGTCAAGCGAGCAGTACTTC. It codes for CASRRGQGSSEQYF.